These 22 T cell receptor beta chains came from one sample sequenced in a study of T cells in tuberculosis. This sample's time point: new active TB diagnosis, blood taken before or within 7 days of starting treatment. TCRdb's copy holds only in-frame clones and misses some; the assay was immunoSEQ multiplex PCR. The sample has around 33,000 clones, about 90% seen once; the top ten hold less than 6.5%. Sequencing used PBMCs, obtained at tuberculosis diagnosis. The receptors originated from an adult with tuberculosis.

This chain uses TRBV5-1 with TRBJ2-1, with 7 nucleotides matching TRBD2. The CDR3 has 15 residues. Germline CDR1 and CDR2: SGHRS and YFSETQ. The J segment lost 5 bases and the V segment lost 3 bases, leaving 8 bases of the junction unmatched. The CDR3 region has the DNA TGCGCCAGCAGCTCATGGGGGGGTGCCAACAATGAGCAGTTCTTC. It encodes CASSSWGGANNEQFF.

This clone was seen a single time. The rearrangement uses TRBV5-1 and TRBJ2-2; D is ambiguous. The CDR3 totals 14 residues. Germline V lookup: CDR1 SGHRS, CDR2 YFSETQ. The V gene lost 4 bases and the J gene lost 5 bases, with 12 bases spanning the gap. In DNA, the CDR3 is TGCGCCAGCAGCCTAACCGGTCCAACCGGGGAGCTGTTTTTT. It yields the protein CASSLTGPTGELFF.

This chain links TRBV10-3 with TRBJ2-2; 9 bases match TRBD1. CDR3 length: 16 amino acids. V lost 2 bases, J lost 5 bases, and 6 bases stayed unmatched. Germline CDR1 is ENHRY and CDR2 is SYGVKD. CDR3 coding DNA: TGTGCCATCAGTGAGGGGACAGGGACGCGTACCGGGGAGCTGTTTTTT. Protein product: CAISEGTGTRTGELFF.

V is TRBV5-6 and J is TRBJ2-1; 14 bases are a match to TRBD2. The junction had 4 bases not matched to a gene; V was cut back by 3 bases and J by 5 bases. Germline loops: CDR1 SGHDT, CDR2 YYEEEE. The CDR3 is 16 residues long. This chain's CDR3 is CASSSGLAGGNNEQFF. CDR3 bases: TGTGCCAGCAGCTCCGGACTAGCGGGAGGCAACAATGAGCAGTTCTTC. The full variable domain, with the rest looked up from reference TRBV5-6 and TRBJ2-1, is DAGVTQSPTHLIKTRGQQVTLRCSPKSGHDTVSWYQQALGQGPQFIFQYYEEEERQRGNFPDRFSGHQFPNYSSELNVNALLLGDSALYLCASSSGLAGGNNEQFFGPGTRLTVL.

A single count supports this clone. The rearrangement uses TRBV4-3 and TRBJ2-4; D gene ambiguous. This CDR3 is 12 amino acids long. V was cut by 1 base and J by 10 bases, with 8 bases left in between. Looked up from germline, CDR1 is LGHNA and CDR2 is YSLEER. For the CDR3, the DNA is TGCGCCAGCAGCCAAGTCTCCGGGATTCAGTACTTC. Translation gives CASSQVSGIQYF.

The CDR3 DNA is TGTGCCAGCAGCCCCGGGGGGGCGGGGAACAATGAGCAGTTCTTC. This gives the protein CASSPGGAGNNEQFF. The chain links TRBV16 to TRBJ2-1; 8 nucleotides line up with TRBD2. Unmatched junction bases numbered 7, after V lost 4 bases and J lost 5 bases. The CDR3 runs 15 residues. Per germline, CDR1 KGHSY and CDR2 FQNENV. The full variable domain, completed using reference TRBV16 and TRBJ2-1, is GEEVAQTPKHLVRGEGQKAKLYCAPIKGHSYVFWYQQVLKNEFKFLISFQNENVFDETGMPKERFSAKCLPNSPCSLEIQATKLEDSAVYFCASSPGGAGNNEQFFGPGTRLTVL.

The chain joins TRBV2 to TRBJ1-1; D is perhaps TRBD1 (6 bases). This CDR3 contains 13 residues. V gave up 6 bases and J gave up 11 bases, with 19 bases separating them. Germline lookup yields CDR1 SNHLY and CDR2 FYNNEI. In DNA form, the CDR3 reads TGTGCCAGCAGGGGGGTGGACAGAGCGGAGGCTTTCTTT. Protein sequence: CASRGVDRAEAFF.

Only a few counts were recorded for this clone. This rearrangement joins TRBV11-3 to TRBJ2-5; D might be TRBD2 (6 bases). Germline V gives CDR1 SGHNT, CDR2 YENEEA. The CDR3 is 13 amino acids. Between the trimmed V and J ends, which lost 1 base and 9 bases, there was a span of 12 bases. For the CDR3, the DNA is TGTGCCAGCAGCTTAGGGGGGGAGGAGGCCCAGTACTTC. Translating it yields CASSLGGEEAQYF.

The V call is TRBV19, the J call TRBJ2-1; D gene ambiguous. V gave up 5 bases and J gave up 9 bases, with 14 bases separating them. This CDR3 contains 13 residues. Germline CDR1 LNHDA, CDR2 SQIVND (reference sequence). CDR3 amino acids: CASSVPVFGEQFF. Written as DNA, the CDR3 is TGTGCCAGTAGTGTCCCCGTATTCGGTGAGCAGTTCTTC.

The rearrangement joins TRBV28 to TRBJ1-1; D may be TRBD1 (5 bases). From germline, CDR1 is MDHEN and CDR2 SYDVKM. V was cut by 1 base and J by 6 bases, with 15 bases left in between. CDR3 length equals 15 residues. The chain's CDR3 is CASSLSGGGSSEAFF. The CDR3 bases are TGTGCCAGCAGTTTATCGGGGGGAGGAAGCTCTGAAGCTTTCTTT.

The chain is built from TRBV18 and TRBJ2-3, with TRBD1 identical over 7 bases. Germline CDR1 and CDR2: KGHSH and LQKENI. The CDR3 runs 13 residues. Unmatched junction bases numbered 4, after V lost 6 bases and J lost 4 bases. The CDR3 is CASSEDRSDTQYF. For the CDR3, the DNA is TGTGCCAGCTCCGAGGACAGGTCAGATACGCAGTATTTT.

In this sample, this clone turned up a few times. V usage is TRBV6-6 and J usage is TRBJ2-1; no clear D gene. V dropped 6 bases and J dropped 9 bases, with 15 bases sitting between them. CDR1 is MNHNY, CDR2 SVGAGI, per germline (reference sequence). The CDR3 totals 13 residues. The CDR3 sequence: CASSKSLGFEQFF. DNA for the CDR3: TGTGCCAGCAGCAAAAGTCTCGGTTTTGAGCAGTTCTTC.

The DNA for the CDR3 is TGTGCCAGCAGCTTGGGACCCCTCGGGGAGACCCAGTACTTC. It specifies CASSLGPLGETQYF. The chain combines TRBV5-6 with TRBJ2-5; D not resolved. From germline, CDR1 is SGHDT and CDR2 YYEEEE. CDR3 size: 14 residues. V dropped 0 bases and J dropped 5 bases, with 11 bases sitting between them.

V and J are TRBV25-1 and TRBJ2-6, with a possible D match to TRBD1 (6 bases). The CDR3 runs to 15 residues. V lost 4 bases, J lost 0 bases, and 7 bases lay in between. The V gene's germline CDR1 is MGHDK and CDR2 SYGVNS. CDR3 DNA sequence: TGTGCCAGCAGTGTCAGGGGCTCTGGGGCCAACGTCCTGACTTTC. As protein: CASSVRGSGANVLTF. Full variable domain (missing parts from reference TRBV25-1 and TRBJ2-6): EADIYQTPRYLVIGTGKKITLECSQTMGHDKMYWYQQDPGMELHLIHYSYGVNSTEKGDLSSESTVSRIRTEHFPLTLESARPSHTSQYLCASSVRGSGANVLTFGAGSRLTVL.

The CDR3: CAWSSGRVQETQYF. Here the CDR3 DNA reads TGTGCCTGGAGTTCAGGGCGAGTACAAGAGACCCAGTACTTC. The chain joins TRBV30 to TRBJ2-5; perhaps TRBD1 as D (5 bases). The V end was cut by 2 bases, the J end by 2 bases, with 12 bases between. This CDR3 comprises 14 residues. Germline V CDR1 and CDR2: GTSNPN, SVGIG (reference sequence).

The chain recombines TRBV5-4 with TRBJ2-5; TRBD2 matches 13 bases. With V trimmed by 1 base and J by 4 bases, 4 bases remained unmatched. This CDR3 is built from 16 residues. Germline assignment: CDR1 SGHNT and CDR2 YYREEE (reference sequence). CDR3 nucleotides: TGTGCCAGCAGCTTGAAACTAGCGGGAGGGGCAGAGACCCAGTACTTC. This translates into CASSLKLAGGAETQYF. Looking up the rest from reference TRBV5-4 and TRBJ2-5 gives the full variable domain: ETGVTQSPTHLIKTRGQQVTLRCSSQSGHNTVSWYQQALGQGPQFIFQYYREEENGRGNFPPRFSGLQFPNYSSELNVNALELDDSALYLCASSLKLAGGAETQYFGPGTRLLVL.

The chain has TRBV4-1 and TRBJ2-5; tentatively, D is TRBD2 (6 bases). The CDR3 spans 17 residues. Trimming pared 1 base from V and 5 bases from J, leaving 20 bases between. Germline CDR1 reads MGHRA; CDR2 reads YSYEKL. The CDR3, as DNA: TGCGCCAGCAGCCAAGGGATAGCGGCCCGGAGGGAGGAGACCCAGTACTTC. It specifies CASSQGIAARREETQYF.

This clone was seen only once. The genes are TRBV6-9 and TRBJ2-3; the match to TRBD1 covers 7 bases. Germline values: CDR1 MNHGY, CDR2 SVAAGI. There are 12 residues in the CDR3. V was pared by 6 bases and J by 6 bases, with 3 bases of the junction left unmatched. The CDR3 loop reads CASRQGRDTQYF. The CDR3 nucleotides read TGTGCCAGCAGACAGGGGCGGGATACGCAGTATTTT.

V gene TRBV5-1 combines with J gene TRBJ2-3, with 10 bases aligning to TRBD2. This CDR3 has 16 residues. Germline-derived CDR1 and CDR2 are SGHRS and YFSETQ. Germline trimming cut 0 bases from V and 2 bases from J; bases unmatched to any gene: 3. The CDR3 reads CASSLELAGNTDTQYF. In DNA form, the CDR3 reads TGCGCCAGCAGCTTGGAACTAGCGGGGAACACAGATACGCAGTATTTT.

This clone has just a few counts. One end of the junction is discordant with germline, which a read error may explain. CDR3 region: CASSEDMAYSPLHF. The CDR3 nucleotides read TGTGCCAGCAGCGAAGATATGGCTTATTCACCCCTCCACTTT. The chain recombines TRBV14 with TRBJ1-6; no clear D gene. The CDR3 is 14 amino acids. Germline CDR1 reads SGHDN; CDR2 reads FVKESK.

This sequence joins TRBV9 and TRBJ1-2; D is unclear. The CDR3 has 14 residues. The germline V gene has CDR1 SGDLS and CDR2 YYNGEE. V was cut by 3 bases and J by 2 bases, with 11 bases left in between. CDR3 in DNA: TGTGCCAGCAGCGGCCCCGGGAACAACTATGGCTACACCTTC. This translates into CASSGPGNNYGYTF.

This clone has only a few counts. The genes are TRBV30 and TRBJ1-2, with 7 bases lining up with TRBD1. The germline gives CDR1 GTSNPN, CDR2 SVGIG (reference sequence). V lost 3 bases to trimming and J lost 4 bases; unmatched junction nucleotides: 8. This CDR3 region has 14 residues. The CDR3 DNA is TGTGCCTGGAGCCGAGGACGACAGGGCTATGGCTACACCTTC. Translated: CAWSRGRQGYGYTF.